One and the same sample provided the 12 T cell receptor beta chains below, sequenced in a study of HIV-infected patients and healthy controls. Antiretroviral therapy had run roughly three months, about 14 weeks, before follow-up blood collection. The repertoire came from unfractionated whole blood and reflected all unsorted peripheral T cells. Alpha and beta constant-region primers primed reverse transcription of approximately 0.55 ug RNA. Using multiplexing indices, alpha and beta chain libraries were generated apart by chain-specific third strand synthesis. TCRdb independently ran MiXCR on the 5' RACE reads; one entry per CDR3 protein. The sample gives a few thousand distinct CDR3 sequences, 8% to 10% of which show up once; 15% to 20% is in the top ten. The specimen was blood, collected during antiretroviral therapy. These receptors all come from an adult with HIV infection.

This clonotype occurred many times. The chain links TRBV5-5 to TRBJ1-2; D might be TRBD1 (6 bases). V was clipped by 4 bases and J by 0 bases, with 10 bases between them. This CDR3 contains 14 residues. Germline values: CDR1 SGHKS, CDR2 YYEKEE (reference sequence). The CDR3: CASSPQGANYGYTF. The DNA for the CDR3 is TGTGCCAGCAGCCCACAGGGAGCTAACTATGGCTACACCTTC.

This clonotype was found a few times. The chain employs TRBV29-1 and TRBJ1-2; 7 bases agree with TRBD1. Unmatched junction bases numbered 2, after V lost 5 bases and J lost 2 bases. Germline V gene data show CDR1 as SQVTM and CDR2 as ANQGSEA. The CDR3 covers 12 residues. The CDR3, as DNA: TGCAGCGTTCCGACAGGGAACTATGGCTACACCTTC. Protein sequence: CSVPTGNYGYTF.

This clonotype is labeled as medium-sized. Germline is not matched at one junction end, which may reflect a read error. In DNA, the CDR3 is TGTGCCAGCGTCACCGGGACAGGGGTACATCTTTTC. Its protein product is CASVTGTGVHLF. The V and J genes are TRBV6-2 or TRBV6-3 and TRBJ2-7; 10 bases line up with TRBD1. Germline V gene lookup returns CDR1 MNHEY and CDR2 SVGEGT. CDR3 length: 12 residues.

This clonotype ranks as medium-sized. The rearrangement joins TRBV20-1 to TRBJ2-2; D gene ambiguous. The CDR3 runs to 14 residues. V lost 0 bases, J lost 1 base, and 6 bases lay in between. The germline CDR1 and CDR2 sequences are DFQATT and SNEGSKA (reference sequence). The CDR3: CSARDIQNTGELFF. The CDR3 region has the DNA TGCAGTGCTAGAGATATCCAGAACACCGGGGAGCTGTTTTTT.

By sample fraction, this clonotype is medium-sized (0.01 to 0.1%). This rearrangement joins TRBV12-3 or TRBV12-4 to TRBJ1-2; TRBD1 matches 9 bases. Trimming took 6 bases from V and 8 from J; bases not matched to a gene: 10. This CDR3 comprises 14 residues. CDR3 sequence reads: CASRRTGEGGGYTF. In DNA form, the CDR3 reads TGTGCCAGCAGACGGACAGGGGAGGGGGGCGGCTACACCTTC.

By sample share, this clonotype is medium-sized (0.01 to 0.1%). The chain has TRBV11-2 and TRBJ1-4; 7 nucleotides agree with TRBD1. V gave up 1 base and J gave up 8 bases; unmatched junction bases: 4. The germline V gene encodes CDR1 SGHAT and CDR2 FQNNGV. The CDR3 covers 14 residues. The CDR3, as DNA: TGTGCCAGCAGCTTAGCCAGGGGGGACGAAAAACTGTTTTTT. Protein: CASSLARGDEKLFF.

By frequency in the sample, this clonotype is medium-sized. This sequence joins TRBV9 and TRBJ2-1; D not certain. Deletions cut 0 bases from V and 1 base from J, with 11 bases between. This CDR3 contains 16 residues. The germline CDR1 and CDR2 sequences are SGDLS and YYNGEE. The DNA of the CDR3 is TGTGCCAGCAGCGTAGACGTGCCGAGATCCTACAATGAGCAGTTCTTC. This gives the protein CASSVDVPRSYNEQFF.

This clonotype ranks as medium-sized (0.01 to 0.1%). This chain uses TRBV7-9 with TRBJ2-3; D is perhaps TRBD1 (6 bases). The CDR3 has 17 residues. Trimming left V 0 bases short and J 1 base short, with 14 bases between. The germline CDR1 and CDR2 sequences are SEHNR and FQNEAQ (reference sequence). The CDR3 sequence: CASSLADRPGGTDTQYF. The CDR3 DNA is TGTGCCAGCAGCTTAGCGGACAGACCTGGTGGCACAGATACGCAGTATTTT.

This clonotype came up many times. The chain carries TRBV27 and TRBJ1-5, with D possibly being TRBD1 (5 bases). CDR1 and CDR2 (germline): MNHEY, SMNVEV (reference sequence). Between the trimmed V and J ends, which lost 1 base and 1 base, there was a span of 8 bases. CDR3 length: 15 residues. This CDR3 reads CASSLFSGSNQPQHF. CDR3 in DNA: TGTGCCAGCAGTTTATTTTCAGGGAGCAATCAGCCCCAGCATTTT.

The chain carries TRBV11-2 and TRBJ1-1; no reliable D call. With 2 bases removed from V and 2 bases from J, the gap between germline ends came to 18 bases. Germline CDR1 SGHAT, CDR2 FQNNGV. The CDR3 runs 17 residues. The CDR3 DNA sequence: TGTGCCAGCAGCTTATCCACACTCCTAGCCCGAAACACTGAAGCTTTCTTT. Encoded protein: CASSLSTLLARNTEAFF.

The V call is TRBV12-5, the J call TRBJ2-3, with D hard to call. Per germline, CDR1 LGHNT and CDR2 FRNRAP. V lost 4 bases and J 4 bases, leaving 15 bases between the germline ends. CDR3 length equals 15 residues. The CDR3 sequence: CASGWMITTADTQYF. CDR3 coding DNA: TGTGCTAGTGGTTGGATGATCACGACGGCAGATACGCAGTATTTT.

This clonotype was observed many times. J is TRBJ1-1 and V is TRBV12-3 or TRBV12-4; 7 bases agree with TRBD1. V trimming: 5 bases; J trimming: 0 bases; junction bases outside the gene matches: 9. This CDR3 is 16 amino acids long. DNA for the CDR3: TGTGCCAGCAGTATCCCTCGACAGGGCCTGAACACTGAAGCTTTCTTT. It is translated as CASSIPRQGLNTEAFF.